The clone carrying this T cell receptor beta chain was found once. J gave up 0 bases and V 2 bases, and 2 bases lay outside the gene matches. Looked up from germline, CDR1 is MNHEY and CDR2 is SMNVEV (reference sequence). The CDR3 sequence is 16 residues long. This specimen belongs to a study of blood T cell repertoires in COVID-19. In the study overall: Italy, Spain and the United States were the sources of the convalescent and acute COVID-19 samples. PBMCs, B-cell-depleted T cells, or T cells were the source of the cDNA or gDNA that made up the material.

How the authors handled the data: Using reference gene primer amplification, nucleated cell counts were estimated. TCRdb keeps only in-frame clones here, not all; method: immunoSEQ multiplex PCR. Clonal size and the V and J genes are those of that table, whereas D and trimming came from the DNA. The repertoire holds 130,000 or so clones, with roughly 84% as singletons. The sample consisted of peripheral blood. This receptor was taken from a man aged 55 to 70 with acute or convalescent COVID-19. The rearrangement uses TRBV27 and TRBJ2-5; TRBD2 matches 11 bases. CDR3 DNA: TGTGCCAGCAGTTTAGAACTAGCGGGAGACCAAGAGACCCAGTACTTC. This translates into CASSLELAGDQETQYF.